This is a list of T cell receptor beta chains from one sample in a study of naive and memory T cell subsets. TCRdb reanalysed the UMI-ligation and nested PCR reads using MiXCR and keeps one entry per CDR3 protein. The data contain 98,000 or so distinct CDR3 sequences, around 11% of them seen just once; the ten biggest clones take up more than 0.11%. The specimen was naive CD4+ T cells from blood. These receptors were obtained from a human donor in good health. Each CDR3 is given with its conserved first and last residue. The D gene is left open where the match is weak. The size entry is marked missing in some rows and otherwise reads once, few, many or a size class.

D,V,size,J,CDR3,DNA
.,TRBV7-9,.,TRBJ2-3,CASSATDTQYF,TGTGCCAGCAGCGCCACAGATACGCAGTATTTT
TRBD1,TRBV5-1,.,TRBJ1-2,CASSTGTVNYGYTF,TGCGCCAGCAGCACCGGGACAGTTAACTATGGCTACACCTTC
.,TRBV6-2/TRBV6-3,many,TRBJ2-3,CASSYLVGHTGSTDTQYF,TGTGCCAGCAGTTACTTAGTCGGGCATACCGGTAGCACAGATACGCAGTATTTT
.,TRBV7-9,.,TRBJ2-1,CASSLAVMWEEQFF,TGTGCCAGCAGCTTAGCGGTTATGTGGGAGGAGCAGTTCTTC
TRBD2,TRBV5-1,few,TRBJ2-1,CASSLTQRGGLGHNEQFF,TGCGCCAGCAGCTTGACCCAAAGAGGCGGACTAGGCCACAATGAGCAGTTCTTC
.,TRBV6-2/TRBV6-3,.,TRBJ1-5,CASSSTANQPQHF,TGTGCCAGCAGTTCCACCGCGAATCAGCCCCAGCATTTT
.,TRBV15,few,TRBJ2-7,CATSRDRPYEQYF,TGTGCCACCAGCAGAGACAGGCCCTACGAGCAGTACTTC
.,TRBV18,.,TRBJ1-1,CASSYGQMNTEAFF,TGTGCCAGCTCCTACGGACAGATGAACACTGAAGCTTTCTTT
TRBD1,TRBV3-1,few,TRBJ1-6,CASSNDRENSPLHF,TGTGCCAGCAGCAACGACAGGGAAAATTCACCCCTCCACTTT
.,TRBV20-1,.,TRBJ1-2,CSARDLARQVRGYTF,TGCAGTGCTAGAGATTTGGCTCGGCAGGTGCGTGGCTACACCTTC
.,TRBV6-2/TRBV6-3,.,TRBJ1-1,CASTYPGSMNTEAFF,TGTGCCAGCACCTACCCCGGCAGCATGAACACTGAAGCTTTCTTT
TRBD2,TRBV27,.,TRBJ2-1,CASSPPGTRAVPFF,TGTGCCAGTTCCCCCCCAGGGACTAGGGCGGTCCCGTTCTTC
.,TRBV7-9,.,TRBJ2-7,CASSGGPSPYEQYF,TGTGCCAGCAGCGGGGGACCGTCGCCCTACGAGCAGTACTTC
.,TRBV20-1,many,TRBJ2-4,CSARKGLAKNIQYF,TGCAGTGCTAGAAAGGGGCTAGCCAAAAACATTCAGTACTTC
.,TRBV6-2/TRBV6-3,.,TRBJ1-5,CASSPGSKPQHF,TGTGCCAGCAGCCCGGGGAGTAAGCCCCAGCATTTT
.,TRBV7-2,many,TRBJ1-5,CASSLDRGYQPQHF,TGTGCCAGCAGCTTAGATCGGGGCTATCAGCCCCAGCATTTT
.,TRBV7-2,few,TRBJ1-2,CASSPPEGWRGNYGYTF,TGTGCCAGCAGCCCACCCGAGGGTTGGAGGGGAAACTATGGCTACACCTTC
.,TRBV11-2,many,TRBJ2-1,CATRRKDHAYNEQFF,TGTGCCACCCGGAGAAAGGACCATGCCTACAATGAGCAGTTCTTC
.,TRBV7-2,few,TRBJ2-7,CASSLGYSYEQYF,TGTGCCAGCAGCTTAGGGTATTCCTACGAGCAGTACTTC
.,TRBV3-1,.,TRBJ1-3,CASSQVAGQSSGNTIYF,TGTGCCAGCAGCCAAGTGGCCGGACAGTCCTCTGGAAACACCATATATTTT
TRBD1,TRBV4-1,many,TRBJ2-7,CASRPYTGTGGEQYF,TGCGCCAGCAGACCCTACACCGGGACAGGGGGGGAGCAGTACTTC
TRBD2,TRBV6-5,many,TRBJ2-1,CASSPGLAGNNEQFF,TGTGCCAGCAGCCCTGGACTAGCGGGGAACAATGAGCAGTTCTTC
.,TRBV7-2,many,TRBJ1-6,CASSLGVTSNSPLHF,TGTGCCAGCAGCTTAGGGGTGACAAGTAATTCACCCCTCCACTTT
.,TRBV18,many,TRBJ1-1,CASSPSENTEAFF,TGTGCCAGCTCACCGTCGGAGAACACTGAAGCTTTCTTT
TRBD2,TRBV7-6,.,TRBJ2-1,CATSARPPGGSYNEQFF,TGTGCCACAAGCGCGAGGCCACCGGGAGGTTCCTACAATGAGCAGTTCTTC
TRBD1,TRBV2,.,TRBJ2-2,CASRGRQGPTGELFF,TGTGCCAGCAGGGGAAGACAGGGACCGACCGGGGAGCTGTTTTTT
.,TRBV19,many,TRBJ2-3,CASSTQSSTDTQYF,TGTGCCAGTAGTACCCAATCTAGCACAGATACGCAGTATTTT
TRBD1,TRBV7-2,many,TRBJ1-5,CASSLEGGGGQPQHF,TGTGCCAGCAGCTTAGAAGGAGGGGGCGGACAGCCCCAGCATTTT
TRBD1,TRBV5-1,many,TRBJ2-7,CASSLGQGNNEQYF,TGCGCCAGCAGCTTGGGACAGGGAAACAACGAGCAGTACTTC
TRBD1,TRBV2,many,TRBJ1-4,CASSAGQARYEKLFF,TGTGCCAGCAGTGCCGGACAGGCCAGATATGAAAAACTGTTTTTT
TRBD1,TRBV24-1,few,TRBJ2-3,CATSTGPSTDTQYF,TGTGCCACCTCGACAGGGCCAAGCACAGATACGCAGTATTTT
TRBD1,TRBV5-1,many,TRBJ2-1,CASSLAYLRTGRGRNEQFF,TGCGCCAGCAGCTTGGCCTACTTAAGGACAGGGCGAGGGCGCAATGAGCAGTTCTTC
.,TRBV7-2,few,TRBJ1-1,CASSLALIKTRTEAFF,TGTGCCAGCAGCTTAGCGCTAATCAAGACAAGGACTGAAGCTTTCTTT
TRBD2,TRBV2,few,TRBJ2-5,CASSDGLAGGEGETQYF,TGTGCCAGCAGTGACGGCCTAGCGGGAGGAGAGGGTGAGACCCAGTACTTC
.,TRBV6-2/TRBV6-3,many,TRBJ2-7,CASSLSLAALGEQYF,TGTGCCAGCAGTTTGAGTCTAGCCGCGTTGGGCGAGCAGTACTTC
TRBD2,TRBV2,few,TRBJ2-5,CASSPQAGVVETQYF,TGTGCCAGCAGTCCCCAAGCGGGAGTCGTAGAGACCCAGTACTTC
TRBD1,TRBV6-1,.,TRBJ1-1,CASSEVKFRWTGNTEAFF,TGTGCCAGCAGTGAAGTGAAGTTTCGGTGGACAGGGAACACTGAAGCTTTCTTT